This entry is about one T cell receptor (beta chain). Its specificity is not known. Preparation of TCR beta libraries was done by quantitative 5'-RACE with molecular barcodes. TCRdb recomputed calls from the 5' RACE reads with MiXCR, one row per CDR3 protein. This sample carries 240,000 or so distinct CDR3 sequences, about 10% of them seen once, and the ten largest clones take under 7%. The data are from a study of CD8 T cells in ankylosing spondylitis. The germline V gene encodes CDR1 SNHLY and CDR2 FYNNEI. V lost 8 bases and J 4 bases, leaving 18 bases between the germline ends. The CDR3 is 15 amino acids. Study results and caveats: Disease-associated clones were CD8+ and fairly uncommon in peripheral blood. Seemingly distinctive of ankylosing spondylitis blood was a TCR beta motif formed by eight highly homologous variants.

The source of this sequence is a male donor with ankylosing spondylitis or in good health (not recorded which). The chain combines TRBV2 with TRBJ1-3, with D possibly TRBD1 on 5 matching bases. Input material: blood, either unsorted or a sorted T cell fraction (not recorded which). The CDR3 nucleotides read TGTGCCAGCCGAATGTTCGGGGCTCGGGGAAACACCATATATTTT. The encoded protein is CASRMFGARGNTIYF.